What follows describes a single TCR beta chain. The antigen is not known. Sequenced by immunoSEQ multiplex PCR; TCRdb stores in-frame clones only, minus some. Of approximately 1.9 million clones listed, 93% were seen once; the top ten hold approximately 1.6%. CD45RO negativity and positive selection for CCR7 defined naive CD8 cells, a population that excluded terminally differentiated effector memory CD45RA+ cells. This sample is part of a study of shared clonotypes between healthy human individuals. Broader study findings: Rarefaction curves obtained for sorted subsets showed sequencing incomplete despite large depth. Sampling included only blood; tissue repertoires likely differ. Non-shared clonotypes displayed generation probabilities falling below those of clonotypes present in all four donors.

There are 19 residues in the CDR3. Sequenced material: naive CD8+ T cells from PBMCs. The V gene is TRBV1, the J gene TRBJ2-7; TRBD2 is the table's D call, not checked against the DNA. TRBV1 is labeled a pseudogene. The receptor comes from a man between 18 and 29 years old in good health. Some clones in this sample may be carry-over from other donors' samples. The CDR3 bases are TGCACCAGCAGCCAACCAAACTGGGCGGGACCAACTTATTCCTACGAGCAGTACTTC. Its translation: CTSSQPNWAGPTYSYEQYF.